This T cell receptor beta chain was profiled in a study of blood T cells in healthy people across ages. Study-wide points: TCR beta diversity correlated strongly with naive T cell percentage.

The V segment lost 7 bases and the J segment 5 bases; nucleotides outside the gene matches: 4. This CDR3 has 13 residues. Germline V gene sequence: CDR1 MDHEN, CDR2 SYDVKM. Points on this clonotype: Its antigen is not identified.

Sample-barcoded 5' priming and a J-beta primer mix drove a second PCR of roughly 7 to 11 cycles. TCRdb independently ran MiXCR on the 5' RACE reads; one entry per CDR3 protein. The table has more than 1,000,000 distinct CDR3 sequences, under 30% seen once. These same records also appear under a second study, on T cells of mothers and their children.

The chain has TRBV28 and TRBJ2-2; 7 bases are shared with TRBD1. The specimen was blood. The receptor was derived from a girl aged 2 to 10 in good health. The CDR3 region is CASTGQATGELFF. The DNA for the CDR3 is TGTGCCAGCACCGGACAGGCTACCGGGGAGCTGTTTTTT.